One sample yielded the 2 T cell receptor beta chains listed below, sequenced in a study of blood T cell repertoires in COVID-19. Clones were sequenced by immunoSEQ multiplex PCR, and TCRdb holds only the in-frame ones, with some missing. The sample has fewer than 250,000 clones; around 82% are singletons. The sample taken for sequencing was PBMCs or T cells enriched from blood (not recorded which). These receptors all come from a woman aged 50 to 60 who had been exposed to COVID-19.

The CDR3 DNA reads as TGTGCCAGCAGCCTTGGGGGCAGGGAAGGCTACACCTTC. Translated: CASSLGGREGYTF. The gene calls are TRBV7-8 and TRBJ1-2, with TRBD1 as a possible D gene (6 bases). Germline-derived CDR1 and CDR2 are SGHVS and FQNEAQ. The CDR3 has 13 residues. Trimming cost V 5 bases and J 8 bases, with 15 bases left between them. The whole variable domain, filled in from reference TRBV7-8 and TRBJ1-2, reads GAGVSQSPRYKVAKRGQDVALRCDPISGHVSLFWYQQALGQGPEFLTYFQNEAQLDKSGLPSDRFFAERPEGSVSTLKIQRTQQEDSAVYLCASSLGGREGYTFGSGTRLTVV.

The rearrangement uses TRBV7-9 and TRBJ1-5; TRBD1 might be the D (6 bases). Trimming stripped 5 bases from V and 5 bases from J, with 16 bases between. Germline CDR1 reads SEHNR; CDR2 reads FQNEAQ (reference sequence). This CDR3 region has 15 residues. The CDR3, as DNA: TGTGCCAGCAGCGTAAGTAACAGGGACCATCAGCCCCAGCATTTT. This codes for CASSVSNRDHQPQHF.